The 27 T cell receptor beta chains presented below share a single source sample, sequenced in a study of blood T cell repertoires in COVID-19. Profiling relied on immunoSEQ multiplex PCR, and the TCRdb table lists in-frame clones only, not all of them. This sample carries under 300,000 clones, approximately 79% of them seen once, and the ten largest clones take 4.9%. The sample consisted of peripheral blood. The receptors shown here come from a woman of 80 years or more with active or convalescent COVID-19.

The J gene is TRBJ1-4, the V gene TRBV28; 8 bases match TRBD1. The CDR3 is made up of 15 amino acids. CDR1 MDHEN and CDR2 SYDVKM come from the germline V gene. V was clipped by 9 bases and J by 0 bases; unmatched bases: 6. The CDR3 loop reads CASTTGGTTNEKLFF. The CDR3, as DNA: TGTGCCAGTACTACAGGGGGGACAACTAATGAAAAACTGTTTTTT.

DNA for the CDR3: TGTGCCAGCAATGCCCGGCGGGGCAACCTCTATGGCTACACCTTC. Its protein product is CASNARRGNLYGYTF. This sequence joins TRBV2 and TRBJ1-2; a weak D match, TRBD1 (5 bases). Germline assignment: CDR1 SNHLY and CDR2 FYNNEI. Between the trimmed V and J ends, which lost 7 bases and 4 bases, there was a span of 19 bases. The CDR3 has 15 amino acids.

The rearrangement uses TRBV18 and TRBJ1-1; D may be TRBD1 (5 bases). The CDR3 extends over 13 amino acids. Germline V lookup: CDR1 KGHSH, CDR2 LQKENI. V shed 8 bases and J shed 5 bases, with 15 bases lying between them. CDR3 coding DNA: TGTGCCAGCCAGATGGGACTGGAGACTGAAGCTTTCTTT. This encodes CASQMGLETEAFF.

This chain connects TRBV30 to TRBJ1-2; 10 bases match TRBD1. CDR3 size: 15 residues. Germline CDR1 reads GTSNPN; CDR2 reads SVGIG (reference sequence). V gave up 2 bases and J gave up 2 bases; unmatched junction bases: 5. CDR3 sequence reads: CAWSRPGQGNYGYTF. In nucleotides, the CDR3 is TGTGCCTGGAGTAGGCCGGGACAGGGGAACTATGGCTACACCTTC.

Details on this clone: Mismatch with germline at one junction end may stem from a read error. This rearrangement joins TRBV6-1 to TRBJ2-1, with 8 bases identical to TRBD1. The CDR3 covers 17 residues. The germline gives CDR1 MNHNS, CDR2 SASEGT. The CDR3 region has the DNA TGTGCCAGCTGTGACAATGACAGGGGACAAGTGTGGAATGAGCAGTTCTTC. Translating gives CASCDNDRGQVWNEQFF.

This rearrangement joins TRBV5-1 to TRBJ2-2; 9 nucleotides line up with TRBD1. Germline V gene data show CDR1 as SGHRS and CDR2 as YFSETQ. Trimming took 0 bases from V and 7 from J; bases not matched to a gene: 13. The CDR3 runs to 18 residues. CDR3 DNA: TGCGCCAGCAGCTTGGCCAACACGCCGGGACAGGGTATCGGGGAGCTGTTTTTT. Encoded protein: CASSLANTPGQGIGELFF.

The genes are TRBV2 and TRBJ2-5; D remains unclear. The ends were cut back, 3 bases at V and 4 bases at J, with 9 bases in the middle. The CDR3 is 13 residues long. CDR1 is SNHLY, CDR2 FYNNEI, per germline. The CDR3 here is CASSDGGRETQYF. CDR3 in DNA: TGTGCCAGCAGTGACGGCGGTCGAGAGACCCAGTACTTC.

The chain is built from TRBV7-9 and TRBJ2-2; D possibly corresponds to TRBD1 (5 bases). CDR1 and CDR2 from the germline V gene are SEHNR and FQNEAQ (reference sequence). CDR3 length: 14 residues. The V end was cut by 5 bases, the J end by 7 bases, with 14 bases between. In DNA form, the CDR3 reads TGTGCCAGCAGCCCCAGGGTGTATGGCGGGGAGCTGTTTTTT. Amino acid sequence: CASSPRVYGGELFF.

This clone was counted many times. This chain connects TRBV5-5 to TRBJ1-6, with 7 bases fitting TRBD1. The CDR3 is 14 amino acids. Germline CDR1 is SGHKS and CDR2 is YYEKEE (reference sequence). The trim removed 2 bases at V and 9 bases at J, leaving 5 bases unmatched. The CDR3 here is CASSFDRAISPLHF. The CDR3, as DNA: TGTGCCAGCAGCTTTGACAGGGCTATTTCACCCCTCCACTTT.

In DNA, the CDR3 is TGTGCCAGCAGCGTAGCTACAGGGGCGGCCTACGAGCAGTACTTC. Encoded protein: CASSVATGAAYEQYF. V gene TRBV9 combines with J gene TRBJ2-7; 7 bases align to TRBD1. The trim removed 0 bases at V and 2 bases at J, leaving 5 bases unmatched. The CDR3 extends over 15 amino acids. In germline, CDR1 is SGDLS, CDR2 YYNGEE.

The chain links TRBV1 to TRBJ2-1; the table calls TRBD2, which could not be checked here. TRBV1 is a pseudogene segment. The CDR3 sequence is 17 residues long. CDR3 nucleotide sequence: TGCACCAGCAGCCAAGAAATGTGGGAGCTCCGGGGCAATGAGCAGTTCTTC. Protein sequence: CTSSQEMWELRGNEQFF.

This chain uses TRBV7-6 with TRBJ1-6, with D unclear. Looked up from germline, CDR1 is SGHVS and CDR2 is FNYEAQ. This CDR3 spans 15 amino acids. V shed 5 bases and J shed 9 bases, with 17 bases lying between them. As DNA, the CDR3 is TGTGCCAGCAGCCCCGCAGGAGGGCTAGGTTCACCCCTCCACTTT. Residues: CASSPAGGLGSPLHF.

The DNA for the CDR3 is TGCGCCAGCAGACTAGGACAGTCTGGAAACACCATATATTTT. This codes for CASRLGQSGNTIYF. V is TRBV5-1 and J is TRBJ1-3, with a possible D match to TRBD1 (6 bases). V lost 5 bases to trimming and J lost 1 base, with 10 bases between them. Germline V gene lookup returns CDR1 SGHRS and CDR2 YFSETQ. This CDR3 region has 14 residues.

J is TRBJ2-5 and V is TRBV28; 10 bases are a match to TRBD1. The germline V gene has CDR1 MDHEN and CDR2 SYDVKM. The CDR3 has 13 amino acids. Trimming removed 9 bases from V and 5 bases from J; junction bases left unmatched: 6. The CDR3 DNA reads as TGTGCCAGTGACAGGGGGCGAGGGGAGACCCAGTACTTC. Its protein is CASDRGRGETQYF.

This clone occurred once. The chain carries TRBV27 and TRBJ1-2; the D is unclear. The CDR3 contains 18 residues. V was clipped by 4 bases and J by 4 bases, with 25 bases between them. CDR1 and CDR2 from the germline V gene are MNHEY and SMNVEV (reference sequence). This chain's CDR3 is CASSSPRELVDGIYGYTF. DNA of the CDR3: TGTGCCAGCAGTTCTCCCCGCGAACTAGTTGACGGAATCTATGGCTACACCTTC.

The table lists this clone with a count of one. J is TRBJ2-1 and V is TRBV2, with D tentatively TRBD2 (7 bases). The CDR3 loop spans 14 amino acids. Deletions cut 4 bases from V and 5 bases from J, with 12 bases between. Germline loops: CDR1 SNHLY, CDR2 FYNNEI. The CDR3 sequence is CASSGWGGNNEQFF. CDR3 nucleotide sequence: TGTGCCAGCAGTGGGTGGGGGGGCAACAATGAGCAGTTCTTC.

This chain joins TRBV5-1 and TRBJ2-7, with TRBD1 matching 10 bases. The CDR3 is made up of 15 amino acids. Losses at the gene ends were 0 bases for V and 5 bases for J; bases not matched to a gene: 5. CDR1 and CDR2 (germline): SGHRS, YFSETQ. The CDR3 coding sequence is TGCGCCAGCAGCTTGGAGGGACAGGGGCTCGACGAGCAGTACTTC. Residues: CASSLEGQGLDEQYF.

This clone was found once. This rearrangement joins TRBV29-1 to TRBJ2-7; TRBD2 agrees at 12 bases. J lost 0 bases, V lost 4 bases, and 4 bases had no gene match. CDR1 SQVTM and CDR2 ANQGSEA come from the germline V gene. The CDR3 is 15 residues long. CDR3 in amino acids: CSVASGGVDSYEQYF. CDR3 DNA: TGCAGCGTTGCTAGCGGGGGGGTAGACTCCTACGAGCAGTACTTC.

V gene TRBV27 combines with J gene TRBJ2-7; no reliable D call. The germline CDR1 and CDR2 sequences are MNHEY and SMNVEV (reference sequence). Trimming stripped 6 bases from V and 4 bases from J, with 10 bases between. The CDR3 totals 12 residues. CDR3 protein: CASRGNIYEQYF. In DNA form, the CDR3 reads TGTGCCAGCAGGGGCAATATATACGAGCAGTACTTC.

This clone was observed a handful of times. The CDR3 DNA reads TGCGCCAGCAGCTTCGCAGATACGCAGTATTTT. As protein: CASSFADTQYF. V and J are TRBV5-1 and TRBJ2-3; unclear D gene. Germline V gene data show CDR1 as SGHRS and CDR2 as YFSETQ. This CDR3 has 11 amino acids. V lost 2 bases to trimming and J lost 4 bases, with 2 bases between them.

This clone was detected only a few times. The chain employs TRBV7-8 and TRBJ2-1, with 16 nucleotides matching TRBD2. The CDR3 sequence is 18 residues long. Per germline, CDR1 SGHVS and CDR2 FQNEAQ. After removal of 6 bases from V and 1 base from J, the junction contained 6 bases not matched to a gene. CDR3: CASRGGLAGGNSYNEQFF. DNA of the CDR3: TGTGCCAGCAGGGGGGGACTAGCGGGAGGGAATTCCTACAATGAGCAGTTCTTC.

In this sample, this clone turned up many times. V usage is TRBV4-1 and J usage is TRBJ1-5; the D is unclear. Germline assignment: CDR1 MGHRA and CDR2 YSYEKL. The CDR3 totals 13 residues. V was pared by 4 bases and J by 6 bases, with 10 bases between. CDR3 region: CASSLLRGQPQHF. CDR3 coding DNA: TGCGCCAGCAGCCTTCTCAGAGGTCAGCCCCAGCATTTT.

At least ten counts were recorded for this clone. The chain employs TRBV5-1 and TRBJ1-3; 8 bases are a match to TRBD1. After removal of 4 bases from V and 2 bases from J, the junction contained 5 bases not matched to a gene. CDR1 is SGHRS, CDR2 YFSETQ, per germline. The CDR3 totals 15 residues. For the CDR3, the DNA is TGCGCCAGCAGCATATGGACAGGGACTGGAAACACCATATATTTT. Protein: CASSIWTGTGNTIYF.

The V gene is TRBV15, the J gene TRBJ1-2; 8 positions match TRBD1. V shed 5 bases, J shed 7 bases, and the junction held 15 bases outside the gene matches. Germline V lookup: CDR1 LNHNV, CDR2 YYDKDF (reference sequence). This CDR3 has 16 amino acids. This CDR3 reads CATSELFAGGFAGYTF. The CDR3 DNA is TGTGCCACCAGCGAGCTCTTTGCAGGGGGCTTTGCTGGCTACACCTTC.

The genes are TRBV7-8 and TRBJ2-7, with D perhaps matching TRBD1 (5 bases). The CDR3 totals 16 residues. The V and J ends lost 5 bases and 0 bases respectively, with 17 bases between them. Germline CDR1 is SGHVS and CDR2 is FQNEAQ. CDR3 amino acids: CASSPPGYQSSYEQYF. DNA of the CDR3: TGTGCCAGCAGCCCCCCAGGGTACCAAAGCTCCTACGAGCAGTACTTC.

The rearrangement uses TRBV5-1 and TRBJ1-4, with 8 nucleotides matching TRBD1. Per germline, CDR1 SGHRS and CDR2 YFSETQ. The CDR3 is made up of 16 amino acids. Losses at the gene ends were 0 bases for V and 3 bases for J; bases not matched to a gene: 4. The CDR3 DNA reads TGCGCCAGCAGCTTGGCAGGGGGCAGTGCTAATGAAAAACTGTTTTTT. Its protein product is CASSLAGGSANEKLFF.

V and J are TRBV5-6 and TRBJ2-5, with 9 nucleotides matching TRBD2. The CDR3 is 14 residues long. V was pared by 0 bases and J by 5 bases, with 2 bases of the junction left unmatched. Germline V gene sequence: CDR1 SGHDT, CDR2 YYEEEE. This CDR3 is CASSLASGGETQYF. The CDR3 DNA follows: TGTGCCAGCAGCTTGGCGAGCGGGGGGGAGACCCAGTACTTC.